The source of this TCR beta chain is a study of CD8 T cells in ankylosing spondylitis. Study observations and caveats: Ankylosing spondylitis blood appeared to carry a characteristic TCR beta motif of roughly 8 highly homologous variants. Significantly higher representation of disease-linked clones was reported for matched ankylosing spondylitis synovial fluid. Peripheral blood samples showed relatively rare disease-linked clones, and these clones were CD8+.

In this sample, this clonotype turned up once. Its target is unknown. Construction of TCR beta libraries was performed using quantitative 5'-RACE with molecular barcodes. Via MiXCR, TCRdb re-called the 5' RACE reads, giving one row per CDR3 protein. The profile shows hundreds of thousands of distinct CDR3 sequences, over 7% of them singletons. Trimming shortened V by 10 bases and J by 6 bases, and 36 bases separated the two germline ends. This CDR3 region has 19 residues. This chain uses TRBV12-3 or TRBV12-4 with TRBJ1-2; D is unresolved. The material sequenced was blood, either unsorted or a sorted T cell fraction (not recorded which). The TCR originated in a female donor with ankylosing spondylitis or in good health (not recorded which). This CDR3 reads CAICLAHTVGGELRNGYTF. CDR3 bases: TGTGCCATCTGTTTAGCGCACACGGTCGGTGGCGAACTTCGAAATGGCTACACCTTC.